Listed below are T cell receptor beta chains from one sample, sequenced in a study of cytotoxic CD8 clonotypes in ibrutinib-treated CLL. Method: immunoSEQ multiplex PCR; TCRdb's copy keeps in-frame clones and lacks some. The sample holds 150,000 or so clones, about 79% seen once. The sequences come from PBMCs, collected after 12 months of ibrutinib treatment. The source of these receptors is a human donor with chronic lymphocytic leukemia. CDR3s include the opening cysteine and the closing phenylalanine or tryptophan. The D gene is left open where the match is weak. Expanded clones get a size class; other rows say once, few or many, or leave the size out.

CDR3 DNA: TGTGCCAGCAGCTTAGAAGTAGAGCGGGATACGCAGTATTTT
CDR3 protein: CASSLEVERDTQYF
D gene: .
V gene: TRBV7-6
clone size: .
J gene: TRBJ2-3

CDR3 DNA: TGTGCCAGCAGCTTCACAGGGGGTGACGGCTACACCTTC
CDR3 protein: CASSFTGGDGYTF
D gene: TRBD1
V gene: TRBV7-9
clone size: few
J gene: TRBJ1-2

CDR3 DNA: TGTGCCAGCTCACCACTAACTAGCGGGAGGGCAGAGACCCAGTACTTC
CDR3 protein: CASSPLTSGRAETQYF
D gene: TRBD2
V gene: TRBV18
clone size: .
J gene: TRBJ2-5

CDR3 DNA: TGTGCCAGCAGTCAAGGGCAGGGGCGCAACTATGGCTACACCTTC
CDR3 protein: CASSQGQGRNYGYTF
D gene: .
V gene: TRBV25-1
clone size: .
J gene: TRBJ1-2

CDR3 DNA: TGTGCCAGCACCTGGACCGAAGGATACAATCAGCCCCAGCATTTT
CDR3 protein: CASTWTEGYNQPQHF
D gene: .
V gene: TRBV28
clone size: once
J gene: TRBJ1-5

CDR3 DNA: TGTGCCAGCAGCTTAGGAGCAGGGACCAGCTCTGGAAACACCATATATTTT
CDR3 protein: CASSLGAGTSSGNTIYF
D gene: .
V gene: TRBV7-9
clone size: .
J gene: TRBJ1-3

CDR3 DNA: TGTGCCAGCAGTAACCGACTAGCGGGAGGGAGCAATGAGCAGTTCTTC
CDR3 protein: CASSNRLAGGSNEQFF
D gene: TRBD2
V gene: TRBV6-6
clone size: .
J gene: TRBJ2-1

CDR3 DNA: TGTGCCAGTAGACGGTTAGCGGGGGACTCCTACAATGAGCAGTTCTTC
CDR3 protein: CASRRLAGDSYNEQFF
D gene: TRBD2
V gene: TRBV19
clone size: .
J gene: TRBJ2-1

CDR3 DNA: TGTGCCAGCAGCTGTCCCCGTTGGACAGGGGCGACTGAAGCTTTCTTT
CDR3 protein: CASSCPRWTGATEAFF
D gene: TRBD1
V gene: TRBV5-6
clone size: .
J gene: TRBJ1-1

CDR3 DNA: TGTGCCAGCTCACCGGACAGGGAAAGAGAAGCTTTCTTT
CDR3 protein: CASSPDREREAFF
D gene: TRBD1
V gene: TRBV18
clone size: .
J gene: TRBJ1-1

CDR3 DNA: TGTGCCAGCAGTCCTAATACTTATGGCTACACCTTC
CDR3 protein: CASSPNTYGYTF
D gene: .
V gene: TRBV28
clone size: .
J gene: TRBJ1-2

CDR3 DNA: TGTGCCAGCAGCATTACCGGACAGGGGGCAAGGTACGAGCAGTACTTC
CDR3 protein: CASSITGQGARYEQYF
D gene: TRBD1
V gene: TRBV5-5
clone size: .
J gene: TRBJ2-7

CDR3 DNA: TGCGCCAGCAGACGTGACAGCAGTTACAATGAGCAGTTCTTC
CDR3 protein: CASRRDSSYNEQFF
D gene: .
V gene: TRBV5-1
clone size: .
J gene: TRBJ2-1

CDR3 DNA: TGTGCCTGGGGCCGCTACGAGCAGTACTTC
CDR3 protein: CAWGRYEQYF
D gene: .
V gene: TRBV30
clone size: .
J gene: TRBJ2-7

CDR3 DNA: TGTGCCAGCAGCTTCCAAAGCTACGAGCAGTACTTC
CDR3 protein: CASSFQSYEQYF
D gene: .
V gene: TRBV5-1
clone size: .
J gene: TRBJ2-7

CDR3 DNA: TGTGCCAGCAGCTTAAGTGCGGGAGTTCGGGGCCGGGAGCTGTTTTTT
CDR3 protein: CASSLSAGVRGRELFF
D gene: TRBD2
V gene: TRBV13
clone size: .
J gene: TRBJ2-2

CDR3 DNA: TGTGCCAGCAGCTTCGACAGGGGTCCCGGAAACACCATATATTTT
CDR3 protein: CASSFDRGPGNTIYF
D gene: TRBD1
V gene: TRBV6-5
clone size: .
J gene: TRBJ1-3

CDR3 DNA: TGTGCCAGCAGCTTGAATGGCTACGAGCAGTACTTC
CDR3 protein: CASSLNGYEQYF
D gene: .
V gene: TRBV7-2
clone size: .
J gene: TRBJ2-7